A selection of T cell receptor beta chains follows, all from one sample in a study of cytomegalovirus exposure and HLA in healthy donors. The method was immunoSEQ multiplex PCR; TCRdb's version includes in-frame clones alone and lacks a portion of them. This listing includes roughly 100,000 clones. Sequencing used PBMCs. These receptors all come from a man aged 35-49 years in good health and CMV-seronegative. CDR3s include the opening cysteine and the closing phenylalanine or tryptophan.

V gene	CDR3 protein
TRBV15	CATSRDRYEQYF
TRBV5-6	CASSPGIHEQYF
TRBV30	CAWSVRGNEQYF
TRBV9	CASSVGGQGAHEKLFF
TRBV11-2	CASSLARLSYEQYF
TRBV30	CAWSVGASETQYF
TRBV10-1	CASSPSSGTPLF
TRBV7-7	CASSLGGNANTDTQYF
TRBV5-4	CASSLEAGTLNEQFF
TRBV4-3	CASSQVGGRGSNEQFF